This T cell receptor beta chain derives from a study of early T cells in non-severe SARS-CoV-2 infection. Study as a whole: Sequenced material consisted of bulk RNA (from unsorted whole blood), and chains were unpaired.

Overall study findings and caveats: Anti-spike CD8 responses were favored in VDJdb matching, and private and CD4 specificities were missed.

This clonotype has ten or more counts. The antigen remains undetermined. Each cDNA molecule carried a unique molecular identifier. TCRdb reprocessed the 5' RACE reads with MiXCR, giving one entry per CDR3 protein. This table has about 69,000 distinct CDR3 sequences, under 9.5% appearing once. Looked up from germline, CDR1 is MDHEN and CDR2 is SYDVKM. V shed 6 bases, J shed 3 bases, and the junction held 11 bases outside the gene matches. The CDR3 contains 16 residues. This sequence was found in an adult who was a healthcare worker with PCR-confirmed SARS-CoV-2 infection or an uninfected control (not recorded which). The chain employs TRBV28 and TRBJ1-1; 9 bases agree with TRBD1. Sequencing used whole blood. The CDR3 DNA is TGTGCCAGCAGCAAAACAGGGGGCGCCGCCGACACTGAAGCTTTCTTT. It is translated as CASSKTGGAADTEAFF.